The source of this T cell receptor beta chain is a study of vaccination effects on CD4 cells after COVID-19. Only in-frame clones appear in the TCRdb table, and some are missing; sequencing was by immunoSEQ multiplex PCR. The sample shows 45,000 to 50,000 clones, 70% to 80% of them seen only once. About this clone itself: Its cognate antigen is unknown.

Per the germline V gene, CDR1 is LNHNV and CDR2 is YYDKDF (reference sequence). The CDR3 has 15 amino acids. Trimming removed 3 bases from V and 6 bases from J; junction bases left unmatched: 9. When less than 12 days of culture had elapsed, CD4+ T cells were isolated. The chain carries TRBV15 and TRBJ2-7, with 9 bases lining up with TRBD2. This clonotype was obtained from a human donor who had a prior SARS-CoV-2 infection. This specimen was CD4+ T cells from PBMCs cultured without peptide, taken before COVID-19 vaccination. CDR3 protein: CATSRGGTSLREQYF. In nucleotides, the CDR3 is TGTGCCACCAGCAGGGGGGGGACTAGCCTCCGCGAGCAGTACTTC.